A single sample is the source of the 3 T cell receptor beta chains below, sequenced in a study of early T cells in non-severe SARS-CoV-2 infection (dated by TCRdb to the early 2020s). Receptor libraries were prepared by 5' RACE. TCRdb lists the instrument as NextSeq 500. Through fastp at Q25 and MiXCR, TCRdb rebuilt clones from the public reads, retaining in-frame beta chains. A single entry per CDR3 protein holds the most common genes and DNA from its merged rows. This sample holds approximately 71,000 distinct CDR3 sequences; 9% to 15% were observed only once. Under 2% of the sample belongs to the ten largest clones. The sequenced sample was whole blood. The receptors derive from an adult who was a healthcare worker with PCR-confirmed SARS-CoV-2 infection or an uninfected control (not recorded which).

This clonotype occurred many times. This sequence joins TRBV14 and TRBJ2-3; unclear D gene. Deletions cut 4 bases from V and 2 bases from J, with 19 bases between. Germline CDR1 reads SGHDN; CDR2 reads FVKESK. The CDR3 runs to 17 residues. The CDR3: CASSPGRSSRSTDTQYF. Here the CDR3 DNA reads TGTGCCAGCAGCCCCGGAAGGTCCTCACGTTCCACAGATACGCAGTATTTT.

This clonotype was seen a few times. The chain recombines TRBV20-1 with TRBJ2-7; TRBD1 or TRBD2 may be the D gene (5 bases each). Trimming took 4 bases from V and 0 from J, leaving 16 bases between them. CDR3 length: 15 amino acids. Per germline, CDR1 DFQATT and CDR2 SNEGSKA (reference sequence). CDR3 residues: CSATSGLHSSYEQYF. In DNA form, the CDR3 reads TGCAGTGCTACCTCGGGGCTCCATAGCTCCTACGAGCAGTACTTC.

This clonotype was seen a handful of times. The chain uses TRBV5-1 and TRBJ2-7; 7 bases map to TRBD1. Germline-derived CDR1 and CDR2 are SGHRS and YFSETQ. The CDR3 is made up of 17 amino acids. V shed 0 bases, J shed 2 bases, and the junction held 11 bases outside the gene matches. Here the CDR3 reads CASSLAVSGTATYEQYF. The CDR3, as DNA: TGCGCCAGCAGCTTGGCTGTCTCCGGGACAGCTACCTACGAGCAGTACTTC. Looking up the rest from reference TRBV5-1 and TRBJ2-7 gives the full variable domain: KAGVTQTPRYLIKTRGQQVTLSCSPISGHRSVSWYQQTPGQGLQFLFEYFSETQRNKGNFPGRFSGRQFSNSRSEMNVSTLELGDSALYLCASSLAVSGTATYEQYFGPGTRLTVT.